Listed below are T cell receptor beta chains from one sample, sequenced in a study of OX40 agonist ivuxolimab in advanced cancers. Libraries were prepared by immunoSEQ multiplex PCR; TCRdb keeps only in-frame clonotypes and omits some of them. Here the sample spans 100,000 to 140,000 clones, roughly 90% being singletons. The sample consisted of CD4+ or CD8+ T cells sorted from blood, taken in a trial of the OX40 agonist ivuxolimab. These receptors came from an adult with an advanced solid tumor such as melanoma, head and neck, liver or kidney cancer. CDR3s include the opening cysteine and the closing phenylalanine or tryptophan. Fields, in order: J gene, V gene, CDR3 protein.

>TRBJ2-7|TRBV27
CASSLEDGTYEQYF
>TRBJ2-5|TRBV5-1
CASSPRQGLETQYF
>TRBJ1-1|TRBV6-5
CATWGPANTEAFF
>TRBJ1-5|TRBV2
CASSESQETQPQHF
>TRBJ1-1|TRBV28
CASRETEAFF
>TRBJ1-4|TRBV18
CASSPSQGMDEKLFF
>TRBJ2-5|TRBV4-2
CASSHRTSPTETQYF
>TRBJ2-2|TRBV10-1
CASSDQAPRPGGTGELFF
>TRBJ1-2|TRBV2
CASSVPLQAHNYGYTF
>TRBJ2-5|TRBV29-1
CSVTGTEETQYF
>TRBJ2-2|TRBV5-1
CASSPGLGNTGELFF
>TRBJ2-5|TRBV5-1
CASSLGTVFQETQYF